What follows is one T cell receptor (beta chain) and its context. J lost 4 bases, V lost 1 base, and 6 bases had no gene match. The CDR3 has 15 amino acids. The germline V gene encodes CDR1 SGHRS and CDR2 YFSETQ. The sample belongs to a study of blood T cell repertoires in COVID-19. Study-wide background: Whether acute or convalescent, the COVID-19 samples came from the United States, Italy and Spain. In each case, the material was cDNA or gDNA derived from T cells, B-cell-depleted T cells, or PBMCs.

Original handling: The authors estimated nucleated cell counts from reference gene primer amplification. Only in-frame clones appear in the TCRdb table, and some are missing; sequencing was by immunoSEQ multiplex PCR. V and J calls and clone size follow that table, whereas D and trimming were derived from the DNA. The table has 290,000 or so clones, 82% seen once; the top ten hold 5%. The participants were between roughly 18 and 89 years old and came from some 23 US areas. The material sequenced was PBMCs or T cells enriched from blood (not recorded which). The clonotype originates from a man aged 35 to 55 who had been exposed to COVID-19. The chain couples TRBV5-1 to TRBJ2-3; 7 nucleotides agree with TRBD1. The CDR3: CASSLLQGVSDTQYF. DNA of the CDR3: TGCGCCAGCAGCTTGCTCCAGGGGGTCTCAGATACGCAGTATTTT.